This is a list of T cell receptor beta chains from one sample in a study of T cell changes during pregnancy in multiple sclerosis. TCRdb's table, derived via immunoSEQ multiplex PCR, lists solely in-frame clones and lacks some. Altogether 2,000 to 2,500 clones are present, around four fifths being singletons, with the ten largest covering about two fifths. The sequenced material came from CD4+ T cells from PBMCs (not recorded whether the cells were cultured). These receptors came from a female patient with multiple sclerosis, enrolled in a pregnancy study. Some clones in this sample may be carry-over from other donors' samples. CDR3s include the opening cysteine and the closing phenylalanine or tryptophan. The D gene is left open where the match is weak. For some rows the clone size is stated as once, few or many, or as a class when expanded; others skip it.

TRBV6-1	once	15	NA	TRBJ2-2	CASSEAPYSPGELFF	TGTGCCAGCAGTGAAGCGCCTTATAGTCCCGGGGAGCTGTTTTTT
TRBV27	NA	14	NA	TRBJ2-2	CASSSGTSRRGAVF	TGTGCCAGCAGTTCCGGGACCTCAAGGCGGGGAGCTGTTTTT
TRBV27	NA	13	TRBD1	TRBJ2-7	CASSATGYGEQYF	TGTGCCAGCAGCGCGACAGGGTACGGGGAGCAGTACTTC
TRBV28	NA	18	NA	TRBJ1-6	CASRYLEDPLSYNSPLHF	TGTGCCAGCAGGTACCTCGAGGATCCCCTTAGCTATAATTCACCCCTCCACTTT
TRBV11-1	few	15	TRBD1	TRBJ1-5	CASRPTGPLSQPQHF	TGTGCCAGCAGGCCGACAGGGCCGCTTAGCCAGCCCCAGCATTTT
TRBV6-5	NA	15	TRBD2	TRBJ2-7	CASSYSSGGSYEQYF	TGTGCCAGCAGTTACTCTAGCGGGGGATCCTACGAGCAGTACTTC
TRBV6-4	NA	17	TRBD2	TRBJ2-6	CASSDSTSGSGANVLTF	TGTGCCAGCAGTGACTCGACTAGCGGGAGTGGGGCCAACGTCCTGACTTTC
TRBV7-2	NA	14	NA	TRBJ1-1	CASSPGSANTEAFF	TGTGCCAGCAGCCCAGGGAGTGCGAACACTGAAGCTTTCTTT
TRBV6-6	few	15	NA	TRBJ1-2	CASSYSGGQGYGYTF	TGTGCCAGCAGTTACTCTGGGGGGCAAGGCTATGGCTACACCTTC
TRBV14	NA	13	NA	TRBJ1-2	CASSQVLTYGYTF	TGTGCCAGCAGCCAAGTGCTTACTTATGGCTACACCTTC
TRBV7-9	hyperexpanded	11	NA	TRBJ2-3	CAGTSTDTQYF	TGTGCCGGAACCAGCACAGATACGCAGTATTTT
TRBV7-8	NA	15	NA	TRBJ2-7	CASSFHQGPSYEQYF	TGTGCCAGCAGCTTCCACCAGGGGCCGTCCTACGAGCAGTACTTC
TRBV5-6	NA	14	NA	TRBJ1-1	CASSHGPRDTEAFF	TGTGCCAGCAGCCACGGTCCCCGGGACACTGAAGCTTTCTTT
TRBV7-2	NA	14	TRBD2	TRBJ2-5	CASSHPGGAETQYF	TGTGCCAGCAGTCACCCCGGGGGGGCCGAGACCCAGTACTTC
TRBV28	NA	13	TRBD1	TRBJ1-1	CASIRGGGTEAFF	TGTGCCAGCATCAGGGGGGGTGGCACTGAAGCTTTCTTT